Following are 19 T cell receptor beta chains from one sample sequenced in a study of blood T cells in healthy people across ages. Sample-barcoded 5' priming and a J-beta primer mix drove a second PCR of 7 to 11 cycles. Each CDR3 protein gets one entry after TCRdb re-called the 5' RACE reads with MiXCR. Altogether 850,000 to 1,000,000 distinct CDR3 sequences are present, roughly 51% being singletons, with the ten largest covering about 22%. The sample comprised blood. The origin of the receptors is a woman aged 55-70 years in good health.

This clonotype showed up just once. V is TRBV2 and J is TRBJ2-3; D gene uncertain. CDR3 length: 15 residues. Germline lookup yields CDR1 SNHLY and CDR2 FYNNEI. Trimming pared 7 bases from V and 0 bases from J, leaving 14 bases between. For the CDR3, the DNA is TGTGCCAGCAATAATAACGCGATTAGCACAGATACGCAGTATTTT. The encoded protein is CASNNNAISTDTQYF.

A few counts support this clonotype. The genes are TRBV28 and TRBJ2-7, with 8 bases that match TRBD1. The V gene's germline CDR1 is MDHEN and CDR2 SYDVKM. This CDR3 region has 15 residues. Germline trimming cut 7 bases from V and 2 bases from J; bases unmatched to any gene: 10. CDR3 nucleotides: TGTGCCAGCACCCTAAGGGACAGGCCTACCTACGAGCAGTACTTC. Protein: CASTLRDRPTYEQYF.

This clonotype came up a few times. V gene TRBV24-1 combines with J gene TRBJ2-7; TRBD2 agrees at 10 bases. The length of the CDR3 is 15 residues. The germline V gene has CDR1 KGHDR and CDR2 SFDVKD. V lost 3 bases to trimming and J lost 3 bases; unmatched junction nucleotides: 4. CDR3: CATSDPGTSVYEQYF. The CDR3 region has the DNA TGTGCCACCAGTGATCCCGGGACTAGCGTCTACGAGCAGTACTTC.

As concerns this clonotype: One junction end disagrees with the germline gene, perhaps due to a read error. The chain combines TRBV20-1 with TRBJ1-5, with D perhaps matching TRBD1 (5 bases). This CDR3 contains 13 residues. Germline lookup yields CDR1 DFQATT and CDR2 SNEGSKA (reference sequence). The CDR3 here is CSARGDFDQPQHF. In nucleotides, the CDR3 is TGCAGTGCTAGAGGGGACTTCGATCAGCCACAGCATTTT.

V usage is TRBV28 and J usage is TRBJ2-7, with TRBD1 identical over 8 bases. The trim removed 6 bases at V and 2 bases at J, leaving 9 bases unmatched. The CDR3 has 15 residues. The germline CDR1 and CDR2 sequences are MDHEN and SYDVKM. In DNA form, the CDR3 reads TGTGCCAGCAGCACATGGACAGGGAGGACCTACGAGCAGTACTTC. The encoded protein is CASSTWTGRTYEQYF.

V gene TRBV5-5 combines with J gene TRBJ1-2; D is unresolved. The CDR3 has 15 amino acids. Germline V CDR1 and CDR2: SGHKS, YYEKEE (reference sequence). Trimming pared 4 bases from V and 4 bases from J, leaving 17 bases between. The CDR3 sequence is CASSPPGSALYGYTF. The CDR3 DNA is TGTGCCAGCAGCCCCCCGGGGTCAGCACTCTATGGCTACACCTTC.

This clonotype was seen a few times. J is TRBJ2-2 and V is TRBV7-9, with TRBD2 identical over 8 bases. V dropped 5 bases and J dropped 6; count of bases not matched to a gene: 11. The CDR3 loop spans 16 amino acids. CDR1 and CDR2 from the germline V gene are SEHNR and FQNEAQ (reference sequence). The CDR3 loop is CASSATGTSISGELFF. The CDR3, as DNA: TGTGCCAGCAGCGCGACCGGGACTAGTATATCCGGGGAGCTGTTTTTT. The full variable domain, completed using reference TRBV7-9 and TRBJ2-2, is DTGVSQNPRHKITKRGQNVTFRCDPISEHNRLYWYRQTLGQGPEFLTYFQNEAQLEKSRLLSDRFSAERPKGSFSTLEIQRTEQGDSAMYLCASSATGTSISGELFFGEGSRLTVL.

The CDR3, as DNA: TGTGCCAGCAGTGACGAGCGGGAGATGATCAATGAGCAGTTCTTC. It specifies CASSDEREMINEQFF. The gene calls are TRBV28 and TRBJ2-1, with 8 bases that match TRBD2. V trimming: 5 bases; J trimming: 6 bases; junction bases outside the gene matches: 9. Germline loops: CDR1 MDHEN, CDR2 SYDVKM. CDR3 size: 15 residues.

The chain couples TRBV14 to TRBJ2-7; perhaps TRBD1 as D (6 bases). Germline CDR1 reads SGHDN; CDR2 reads FVKESK. The CDR3 loop spans 14 amino acids. Trimming took off 4 bases at V and 7 bases at J, with 17 bases between the two ends. The DNA of the CDR3 is TGTGCCAGCAGCCTGGGACACACGCGCGGTGAGCAGTACTTC. Its translation: CASSLGHTRGEQYF.

The chain uses TRBV11-2 and TRBJ2-7, with a tentative D call TRBD1 (6 bases). The CDR3 is made up of 16 amino acids. Between the trimmed V and J ends, which lost 5 bases and 0 bases, there was a span of 17 bases. Germline V gene lookup returns CDR1 SGHAT and CDR2 FQNNGV. The CDR3 region has the DNA TGTGCCAGCAGCCCAGACCGGACAGAAAGCTCCTACGAGCAGTACTTC. It specifies CASSPDRTESSYEQYF. The full variable domain, rest sourced from reference TRBV11-2 and TRBJ2-7, is EAGVAQSPRYKIIEKRQSVAFWCNPISGHATLYWYQQILGQGPKLLIQFQNNGVVDDSQLPKDRFSAERLKGVDSTLKIQPAKLEDSAVYLCASSPDRTESSYEQYFGPGTRLTVT.

The chain carries TRBV20-1 and TRBJ1-2; D gene ambiguous. The germline V and J ends were trimmed by 5 bases and 4 bases, with 14 bases remaining between them. CDR3 length equals 13 residues. The germline V gene has CDR1 DFQATT and CDR2 SNEGSKA (reference sequence). This CDR3 is CSARGRSLYGYTF. The CDR3 nucleotides are TGCAGTGCTCGCGGCAGAAGCCTCTATGGCTACACCTTC.

This clonotype showed up just a few times. The chain combines TRBV4-3 with TRBJ2-4, with 7 bases matching TRBD1. Germline assignment: CDR1 LGHNA and CDR2 YSLEER. The CDR3 has 21 residues. V gave up 1 base and J gave up 3 bases; unmatched junction bases: 21. CDR3 sequence: CASSQALPDRAGAGGKNIQYF. CDR3 DNA: TGCGCCAGCAGCCAAGCCCTCCCAGACAGGGCCGGTGCGGGCGGCAAAAACATTCAGTACTTC.

This clonotype came up a few times. The CDR3 bases are TGTGCCAGCAGTCACGGGGAAAACGGGGAGCTGTTTTTT. This sequence encodes CASSHGENGELFF. The chain combines TRBV6-1 with TRBJ2-2; a weak D match, TRBD2 (5 bases). V was clipped by 5 bases and J by 7 bases, with 11 bases between them. The CDR3 contains 13 residues. Germline V lookup: CDR1 MNHNS, CDR2 SASEGT.

This clonotype was seen a few times. The CDR3: CSVEDTGNDEQYF. CDR3 sequence (DNA): TGCAGCGTTGAAGACACAGGGAACGACGAGCAGTACTTC. The chain couples TRBV29-1 to TRBJ2-7, with D maybe TRBD1 (6 bases). Germline V gene data show CDR1 as SQVTM and CDR2 as ANQGSEA. Between the trimmed V and J ends, which lost 0 bases and 5 bases, there was a span of 11 bases. The CDR3 has 13 amino acids.

In DNA form, the CDR3 reads TGTGCCAGCAGCTTGCCTGAGAGAATCGGGACAGTACGTGGCTACACCTTC. Translating gives CASSLPERIGTVRGYTF. This chain uses TRBV7-9 with TRBJ1-2, with TRBD1 identical over 7 bases. The CDR3 length is 17 residues. With V trimmed by 3 bases and J by 7 bases, 17 bases remained unmatched. Germline values: CDR1 SEHNR, CDR2 FQNEAQ (reference sequence). The variable domain in full, completed from reference TRBV7-9 and TRBJ1-2, reads DTGVSQNPRHKITKRGQNVTFRCDPISEHNRLYWYRQTLGQGPEFLTYFQNEAQLEKSRLLSDRFSAERPKGSFSTLEIQRTEQGDSAMYLCASSLPERIGTVRGYTFGSGTRLTVV.

In its sample, this clonotype was seen once. The chain employs TRBV27 and TRBJ2-3, with D perhaps assigned TRBD1 or TRBD2 (5 bases each). Germline lookup yields CDR1 MNHEY and CDR2 SMNVEV (reference sequence). This CDR3 is built from 17 residues. Trimming stripped 2 bases from V and 3 bases from J, with 18 bases between. Here the CDR3 reads CASSLRGPYRGTDTQYF. Here the CDR3 DNA reads TGTGCCAGCAGTTTAAGGGGACCATACCGAGGAACAGATACGCAGTATTTT.

Only a few counts were recorded for this clonotype. The chain recombines TRBV29-1 with TRBJ2-3; no clear D. Trimming took off 4 bases at V and 6 bases at J, with 14 bases between the two ends. CDR3 length equals 13 residues. Germline-derived CDR1 and CDR2 are SQVTM and ANQGSEA. CDR3: CSVVSSSWDTQYF. The CDR3, as DNA: TGCAGCGTTGTATCCTCCTCCTGGGATACGCAGTATTTT.

Notes on this clonotype: One end of the junction fails to match germline, which may point to a read error. The J gene is TRBJ1-2, the V gene TRBV25-1; D remains ambiguous. Germline assignment: CDR1 MGHDK and CDR2 SYGVNS. This CDR3 region has 13 residues. The CDR3 region is CAGSDVDLRGYTF. The CDR3 DNA reads TGTGCCGGCAGTGATGTGGACCTTCGGGGCTACACCTTC.

The rearrangement uses TRBV27 and TRBJ1-4; the match to TRBD1 covers 7 bases. Unmatched junction bases numbered 9, after V lost 6 bases and J lost 8 bases. Germline V gives CDR1 MNHEY, CDR2 SMNVEV (reference sequence). This CDR3 has 14 residues. CDR3 amino acids: CASRIGGSGEKLFF. In DNA form, the CDR3 reads TGTGCCAGCAGAATAGGGGGCTCGGGAGAAAAACTGTTTTTT.